This T cell receptor beta chain was sequenced during a study of T-cell reconstitution after alpha-beta-depleted transplantation in children. This clonotype was observed many times. This CDR3 is 12 amino acids long. V lost 2 bases and J 7 bases, leaving 8 bases between the germline ends. The V gene's germline CDR1 is SGHRS and CDR2 YFSETQ. As it was prepared, the TCRbeta library received unique molecular identifiers. TCRdb re-called the PCR reads through MiXCR, storing one row per CDR3 protein. The sample has approximately 350,000 distinct CDR3 sequences, under 13% seen once. The sequence was collected from a human donor who donated a stem cell graft to a child with acute lymphoblastic leukemia. The rearrangement uses TRBV5-1 and TRBJ2-3; D gene ambiguous. Here the sequenced sample was PBMCs from the stem cell graft donor, taken from the stem cell graft. Here the CDR3 DNA reads TGCGCCAGCAGCTTCGAGCGAAATACGCAGTATTTT. The encoded protein is CASSFERNTQYF. Full variable domain (outside the CDR3, taken from reference TRBV5-1 and TRBJ2-3): KAGVTQTPRYLIKTRGQQVTLSCSPISGHRSVSWYQQTPGQGLQFLFEYFSETQRNKGNFPGRFSGRQFSNSRSEMNVSTLELGDSALYLCASSFERNTQYFGPGTRLTVL.